The present T cell receptor (beta chain) was sequenced within a study of T-cell memory formation after mild COVID-19. This clonotype showed up just a few times. CDR1 is SGHRS, CDR2 YFSETQ, per germline. The CDR3 extends over 14 amino acids. Trimming removed 2 bases at V and 0 bases at J, with 6 bases between. TCRdb reprocessed the 5' RACE reads via MiXCR and lists one record per CDR3 protein. The sample holds 250,000 to 300,000 distinct CDR3 sequences, around 15% seen once. The rearrangement links TRBV5-1 to TRBJ2-4; unclear D gene. The specimen sequenced was PBMCs or a T cell subset sorted from them (not recorded which). The sequence was obtained from a man aged 18 to 30 who had mild COVID-19 (a few samples of this study predate the infection). Cell type and time point are not known. The chain's CDR3 is CASSFGLAKNIQYF. The CDR3 nucleotides read TGCGCCAGCAGCTTTGGGCTAGCCAAAAACATTCAGTACTTC.